The clone carrying this TCR beta chain was seen many times. Its antigen is as yet unknown. TCRdb used MiXCR to reprocess the 5' RACE reads, holding one entry per CDR3 protein. Of a few hundred thousand distinct CDR3 sequences in the sample, 3.6% are singletons; the top ten hold 20% to 30%. The entry originates in a study of T cells after yellow fever vaccination. Regarding the study as a whole: Post-booster repertoires again held most primary-vaccination clones (roughly 96% CD4, 88% CD8).

Germline V CDR1 and CDR2: DFQATT, SNEGSKA (reference sequence). CDR3 length equals 13 residues. V was cut by 3 bases and J by 5 bases, with 13 bases left in between. Specimen: PBMCs, collected on the day of the yellow fever booster vaccination. This sequence originates from a man between 18 and 29 years old who received the YFV17D yellow fever vaccine. This chain joins TRBV20-1 and TRBJ2-5; a weak D match, TRBD1 (5 bases). CDR3 in DNA: TGCAGTGCTAGTCGACAGTCCGCGGAGACCCAGTACTTC. Translated: CSASRQSAETQYF.